Given below is one T cell receptor (beta chain) in context. Its specificity is not known. RNA was extracted from bulk tissue without any cell sorting. This record comes from a study of tumor and adjacent non-tumor tissue in lung cancer. Study results and limitations: Significantly higher TCR diversity was found in tumor than normal lung.

The library came from three nested PCR rounds adapted from ARM-PCR protocols. TCRdb passed the multiplex PCR reads through MiXCR, listing each CDR3 protein once. The table has about 110,000 distinct CDR3 sequences, approximately 82% seen once. Sequences were obtained from lung tumor tissue. The receptor was derived from a woman between 55 and 75 years old with non-small cell lung cancer.

The CDR3 region is CSARGLSAGGPNAGELFF. The CDR3 nucleotides read TGCAGTGCTAGGGGGTTGTCAGCGGGAGGGCCTAACGCCGGGGAGCTGTTTTTT. This chain links TRBV20-1 with TRBJ2-2, with TRBD2 matching 10 bases. The CDR3 spans 18 residues. CDR1 is DFQATT, CDR2 SNEGSKA, per germline (reference sequence). J lost 6 bases, V lost 3 bases, and 16 bases had no gene match.